Listed below are T cell receptor beta chains from one sample, sequenced in a study of beta chain features in type 1 diabetes. Sequencing used immunoSEQ multiplex PCR; TCRdb keeps in-frame clones, though not all of them. The sample includes 350,000 to 450,000 clones, roughly 12% of them seen just once. Sequences were obtained from naive CD4+ T cells from blood. The receptors here all came from a woman aged 18 to 35 with type 1 diabetes. Both conserved end residues are part of each CDR3. D genes are given only for firm matches. Clone size is given for some rows only: seen once, a few or many times, or a class if the clone is expanded.

TRBV6-5	NA	few	TRBJ1-2	CASSYSDILDGYTF	TGTGCCAGCAGTTACTCGGACATACTGGATGGCTACACCTTC
TRBV9	NA	once	TRBJ2-3	CASSVVGEDTQYF	TGTGCCAGCAGCGTAGTCGGGGAGGATACGCAGTATTTT
TRBV5-1	TRBD1	few	TRBJ2-5	CASSLSGRGLGETQYF	TGCGCCAGCAGCTTGAGCGGCAGGGGGCTGGGAGAGACCCAGTACTTC
TRBV7-9	NA	NA	TRBJ1-4	CASSQRAGPGGKLFF	TGTGCCAGCAGCCAGCGTGCAGGCCCCGGAGGAAAACTGTTTTTT
TRBV19	NA	NA	TRBJ1-4	CASSIARVGEKLFF	TGTGCCAGTAGTATCGCCAGGGTGGGTGAAAAACTGTTTTTT
TRBV6-5	NA	few	TRBJ1-2	CASSDSMYGYTF	TGTGCCAGCAGCGACAGTATGTATGGCTACACCTTC
TRBV18	TRBD1	NA	TRBJ2-7	CASSPYGTGESYEQYF	TGTGCCAGCTCACCATACGGGACAGGGGAATCCTACGAGCAGTACTTC
TRBV30	NA	few	TRBJ1-1	CAGARMNTEAFF	TGTGCGGGGGCGCGGATGAACACTGAAGCTTTCTTT
TRBV18	NA	once	TRBJ2-1	CASSPDSHSYNEQFF	TGTGCCAGCTCACCAGACTCCCACTCCTACAATGAGCAGTTCTTC
TRBV29-1	TRBD1	few	TRBJ1-1	CSGVRQGTEAFF	TGCAGCGGCGTTAGACAGGGCACTGAAGCTTTCTTT
TRBV27	TRBD1	NA	TRBJ1-2	CASSPLGTGLLYGYTF	TGTGCCAGCAGTCCGCTAGGGACAGGTCTACTCTATGGCTACACCTTC
TRBV18	NA	NA	TRBJ2-1	CASSPRNLNEQFF	TGTGCCAGCTCACCCCGTAATCTCAATGAGCAGTTCTTC
TRBV30	NA	few	TRBJ2-3	CAWSFYDTQYF	TGTGCCTGGAGTTTTTATGATACGCAGTATTTT
TRBV27	TRBD2	few	TRBJ2-7	CASRGLAGTYEQYF	TGTGCCAGCAGGGGACTAGCCGGGACGTACGAGCAGTACTTC
TRBV20-1	NA	few	TRBJ1-1	CSARATEAFF	TGCAGTGCTAGAGCGACTGAAGCTTTCTTT
TRBV30	TRBD2	NA	TRBJ2-7	CAWSGLAGALSYEQYF	TGTGCCTGGAGTGGTCTAGCGGGAGCCCTCTCCTACGAGCAGTACTTC
TRBV9	TRBD1	few	TRBJ2-1	CASSLSGTGGSDEQFF	TGTGCCAGCAGCCTTTCCGGGACAGGGGGCTCGGATGAGCAGTTCTTC
TRBV5-1	TRBD1	NA	TRBJ1-2	CASSSAGGRGYTF	TGCGCCAGCAGCTCGGCAGGGGGTAGAGGCTACACCTTC